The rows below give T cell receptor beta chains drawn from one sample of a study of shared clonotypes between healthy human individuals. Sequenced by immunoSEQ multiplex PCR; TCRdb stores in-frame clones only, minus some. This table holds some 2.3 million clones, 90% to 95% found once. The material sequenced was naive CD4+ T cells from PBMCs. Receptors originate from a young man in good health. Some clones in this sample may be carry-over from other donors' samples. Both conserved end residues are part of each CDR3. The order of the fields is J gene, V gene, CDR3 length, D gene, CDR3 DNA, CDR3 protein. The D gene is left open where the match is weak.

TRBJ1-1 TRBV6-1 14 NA TGTGCCAGCAGCTACCCCTTGATGAACACTGAAGCTTTCTTT CASSYPLMNTEAFF
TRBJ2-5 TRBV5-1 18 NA TGCGCCAGCAGCTTACCCCAAGGCGGGGACTTATATCAAGAGACCCAGTACTTC CASSLPQGGDLYQETQYF
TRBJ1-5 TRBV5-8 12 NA TGTGCCAGCAGCTTATGGAATCAGCCCCAGCATTTT CASSLWNQPQHF
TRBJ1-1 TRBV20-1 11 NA TGCAGTGCTCCGGCGCTCGGTGAAGCTTTCTTT CSAPALGEAFF
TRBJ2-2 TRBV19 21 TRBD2 TGTGCCAGTAGTATTCCCCTGGGTAGCGGGAGTTTTTGGAACTCGGCCGGGGAGCTGTTTTTT CASSIPLGSGSFWNSAGELFF
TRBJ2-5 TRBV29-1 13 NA TGCAGCGTTGAGGGCGGATATCAAGAGACCCAGTACTTC CSVEGGYQETQYF
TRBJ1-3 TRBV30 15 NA TGTGCCTGGAGTTGGGCCAGGACCTCTGGAAACACCATATATTTT CAWSWARTSGNTIYF
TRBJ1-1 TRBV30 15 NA TGTGCCTGGAGTACTTACAGGGTACGGTGGGCTGAAGCTTTCTTT CAWSTYRVRWAEAFF
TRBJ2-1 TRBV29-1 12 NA TGCAGCGTTGAGTCCCTAGGGTTTGAGCAGTTCTTC CSVESLGFEQFF
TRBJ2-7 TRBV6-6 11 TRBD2 TGTGCCAGCAGACAGCGGGGGGAGCAGTACTTC CASRQRGEQYF
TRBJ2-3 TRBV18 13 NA TGTGCCAGCTCGGGGGAGGGACAACAGGCGCAGTATTTT CASSGEGQQAQYF
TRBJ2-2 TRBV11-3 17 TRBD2 TGTGCCAGCAGCTCGCCACTAGCGGGAGCTGACACCGGGGAGCTGTTTTTT CASSSPLAGADTGELFF
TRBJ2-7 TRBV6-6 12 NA TGTGCCAGCCGCGGGGACTCCTACGAGCAGTACTTC CASRGDSYEQYF
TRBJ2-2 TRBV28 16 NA TGTGCCAGCAGCCACTTCGAATGGAGAGGCACCGGGGAGCTGTTTTTT CASSHFEWRGTGELFF
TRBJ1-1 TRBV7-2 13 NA TGTGCCAGCAGCTTAGAGACGAGGACTGAAGCTTTCTTT CASSLETRTEAFF
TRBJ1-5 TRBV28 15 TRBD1 TGTGCCAGCAGTAGACCGGACAGGGGAGACCAGCCCCAGCATTTT CASSRPDRGDQPQHF